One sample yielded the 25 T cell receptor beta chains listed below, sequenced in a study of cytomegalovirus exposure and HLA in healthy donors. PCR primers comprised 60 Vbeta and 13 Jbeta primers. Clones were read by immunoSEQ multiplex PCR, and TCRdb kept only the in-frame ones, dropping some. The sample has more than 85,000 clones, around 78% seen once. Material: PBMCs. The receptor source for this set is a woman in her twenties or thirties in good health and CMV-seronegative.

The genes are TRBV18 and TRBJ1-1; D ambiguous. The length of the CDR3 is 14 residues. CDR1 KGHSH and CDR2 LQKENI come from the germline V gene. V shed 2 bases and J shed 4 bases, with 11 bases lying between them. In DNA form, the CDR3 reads TGTGCCAGCTCACCAGGCAGGCTGGGCACTGAAGCTTTCTTT. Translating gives CASSPGRLGTEAFF.

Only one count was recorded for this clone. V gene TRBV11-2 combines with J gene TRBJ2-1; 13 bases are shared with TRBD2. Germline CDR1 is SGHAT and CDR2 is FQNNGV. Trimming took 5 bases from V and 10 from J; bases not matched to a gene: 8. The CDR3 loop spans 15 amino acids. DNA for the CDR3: TGTGCCAGCAGCCCTACTAGCGGGGGGGCCGGGGAGCAGTTCTTC. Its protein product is CASSPTSGGAGEQFF. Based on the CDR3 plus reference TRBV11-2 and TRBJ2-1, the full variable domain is EAGVAQSPRYKIIEKRQSVAFWCNPISGHATLYWYQQILGQGPKLLIQFQNNGVVDDSQLPKDRFSAERLKGVDSTLKIQPAKLEDSAVYLCASSPTSGGAGEQFFGPGTRLTVL.

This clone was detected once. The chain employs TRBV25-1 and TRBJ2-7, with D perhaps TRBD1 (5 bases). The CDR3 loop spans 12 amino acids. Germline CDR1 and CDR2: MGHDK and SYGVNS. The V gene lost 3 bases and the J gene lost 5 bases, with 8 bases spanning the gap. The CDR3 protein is CASSDRAHEQYF. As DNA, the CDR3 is TGTGCCAGCAGTGACAGGGCCCACGAGCAGTACTTC.

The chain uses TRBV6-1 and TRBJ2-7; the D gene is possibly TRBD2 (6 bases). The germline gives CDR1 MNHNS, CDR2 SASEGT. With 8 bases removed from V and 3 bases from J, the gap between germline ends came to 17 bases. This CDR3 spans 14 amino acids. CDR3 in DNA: TGTGCCAGCTCCCTACGTGCGGAGGGCTACGAGCAGTACTTC. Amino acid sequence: CASSLRAEGYEQYF.

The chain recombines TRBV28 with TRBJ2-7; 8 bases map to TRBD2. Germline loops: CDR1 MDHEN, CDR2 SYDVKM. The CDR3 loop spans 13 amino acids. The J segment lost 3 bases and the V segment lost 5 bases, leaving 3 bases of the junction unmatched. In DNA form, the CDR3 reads TGTGCCAGCAGTCGGACTAGCAACTACGAGCAGTACTTC. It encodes CASSRTSNYEQYF.

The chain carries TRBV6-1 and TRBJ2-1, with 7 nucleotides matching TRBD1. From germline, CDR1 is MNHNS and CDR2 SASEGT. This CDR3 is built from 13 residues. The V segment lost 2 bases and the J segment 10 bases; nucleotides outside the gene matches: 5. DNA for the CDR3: TGTGCCAGCAGTGAAAGGGGGCGGCCGGAGCAGTTCTTC. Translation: CASSERGRPEQFF.

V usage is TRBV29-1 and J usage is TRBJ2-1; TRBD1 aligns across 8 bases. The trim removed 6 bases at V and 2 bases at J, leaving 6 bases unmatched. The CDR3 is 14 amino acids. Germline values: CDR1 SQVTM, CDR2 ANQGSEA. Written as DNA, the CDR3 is TGCAGCGTGAAAAGGACAGGGACCTACAATGAGCAGTTCTTC. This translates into CSVKRTGTYNEQFF.

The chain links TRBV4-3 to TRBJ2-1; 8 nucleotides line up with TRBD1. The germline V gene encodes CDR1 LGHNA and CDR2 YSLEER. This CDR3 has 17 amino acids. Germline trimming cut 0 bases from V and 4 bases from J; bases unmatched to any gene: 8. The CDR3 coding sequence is TGCGCCAGCAGCCAAGATTTGGAGACAGGGGCGTACAATGAGCAGTTCTTC. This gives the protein CASSQDLETGAYNEQFF.

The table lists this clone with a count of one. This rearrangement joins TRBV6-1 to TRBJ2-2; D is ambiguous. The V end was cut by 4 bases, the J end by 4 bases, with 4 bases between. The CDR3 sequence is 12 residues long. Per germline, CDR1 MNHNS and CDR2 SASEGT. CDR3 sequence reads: CASSVITGELFF. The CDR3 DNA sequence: TGTGCCAGCAGTGTAATCACCGGGGAGCTGTTTTTT.

DNA for the CDR3: TGTGCCAGCAGCTTACCGTCGACAGGGAACACTGAAGCTTTCTTT. Its translation is CASSLPSTGNTEAFF. The gene calls are TRBV7-8 and TRBJ1-1, with D maybe TRBD1 (6 bases). Deletions cut 2 bases from V and 1 base from J, with 11 bases between. The germline V gene encodes CDR1 SGHVS and CDR2 FQNEAQ. The CDR3 length is 15 residues.

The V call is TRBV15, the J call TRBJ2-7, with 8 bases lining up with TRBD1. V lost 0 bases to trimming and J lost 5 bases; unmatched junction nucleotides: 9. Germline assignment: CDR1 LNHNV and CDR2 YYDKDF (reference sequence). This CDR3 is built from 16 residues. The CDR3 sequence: CATSRDSWTGYNEQYF. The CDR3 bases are TGTGCCACCAGCAGAGATTCATGGACAGGGTATAACGAGCAGTACTTC.

CDR3 sequence (DNA): TGTGCCAGCAGTTACAGGGGAGTCTATGGCTACACCTTC. This gives the protein CASSYRGVYGYTF. This rearrangement joins TRBV27 to TRBJ1-2; TRBD1 matches at 7 bases. CDR3 length: 13 residues. Germline loops: CDR1 MNHEY, CDR2 SMNVEV (reference sequence). After removal of 4 bases from V and 4 bases from J, the junction contained 3 bases not matched to a gene.

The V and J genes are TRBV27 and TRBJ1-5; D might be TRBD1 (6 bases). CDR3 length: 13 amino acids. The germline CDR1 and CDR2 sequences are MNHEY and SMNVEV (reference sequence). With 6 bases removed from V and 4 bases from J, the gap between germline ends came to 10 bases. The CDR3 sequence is CASSRTENQPQHF. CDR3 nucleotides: TGTGCCAGCAGCCGGACAGAGAATCAGCCCCAGCATTTT.

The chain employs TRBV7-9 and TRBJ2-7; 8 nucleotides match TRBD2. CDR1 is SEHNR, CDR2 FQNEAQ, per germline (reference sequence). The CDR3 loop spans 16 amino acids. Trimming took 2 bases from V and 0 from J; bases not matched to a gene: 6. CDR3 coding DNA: TGTGCCAGCAGCTTAACCCGAGGACTAGCCTCCTACGAGCAGTACTTC. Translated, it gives CASSLTRGLASYEQYF.

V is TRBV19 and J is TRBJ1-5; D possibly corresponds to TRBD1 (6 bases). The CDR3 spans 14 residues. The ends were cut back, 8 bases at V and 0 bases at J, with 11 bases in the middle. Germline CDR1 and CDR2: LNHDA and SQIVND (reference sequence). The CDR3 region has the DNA TGTGCCAGTCGAGACAGGTATAGCAATCAGCCCCAGCATTTT. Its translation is CASRDRYSNQPQHF.

CDR3 sequence reads: CASSGGGTLDLGAFF. Here the CDR3 DNA reads TGTGCCAGCAGTGGGGGGGGGACCCTTGACCTGGGAGCTTTCTTT. The gene calls are TRBV2 and TRBJ1-1, with a possible D match to TRBD1 (5 bases). Trimming cost V 4 bases and J 10 bases, with 22 bases left between them. The CDR3 sequence is 15 residues long. Germline CDR1 SNHLY, CDR2 FYNNEI.

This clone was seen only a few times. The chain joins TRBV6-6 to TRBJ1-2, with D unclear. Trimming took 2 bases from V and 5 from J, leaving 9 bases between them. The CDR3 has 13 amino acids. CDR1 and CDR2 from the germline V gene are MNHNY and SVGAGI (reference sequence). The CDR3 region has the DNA TGTGCCAGCAGTTACCGGGAAACGTATGGCTACACCTTC. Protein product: CASSYRETYGYTF.

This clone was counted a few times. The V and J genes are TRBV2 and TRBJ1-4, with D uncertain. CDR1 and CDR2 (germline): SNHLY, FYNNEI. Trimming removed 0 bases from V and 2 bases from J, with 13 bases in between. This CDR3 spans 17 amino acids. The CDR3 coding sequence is TGTGCCAGCAGTGAAGCCCTTCTTCCGGGGACTAATGAAAAACTGTTTTTT. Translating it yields CASSEALLPGTNEKLFF.

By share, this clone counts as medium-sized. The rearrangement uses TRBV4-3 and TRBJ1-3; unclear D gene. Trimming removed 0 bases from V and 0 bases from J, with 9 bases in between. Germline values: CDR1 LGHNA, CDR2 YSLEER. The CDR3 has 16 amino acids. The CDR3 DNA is TGCGCCAGCAGCCAAGATGCCGCTAGCTCTGGAAACACCATATATTTT. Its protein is CASSQDAASSGNTIYF.

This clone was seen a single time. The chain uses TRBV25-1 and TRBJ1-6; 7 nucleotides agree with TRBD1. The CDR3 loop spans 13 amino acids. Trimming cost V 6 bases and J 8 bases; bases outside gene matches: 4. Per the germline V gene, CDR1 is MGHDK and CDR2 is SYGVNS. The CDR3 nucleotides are TGTGCCAGCAGGGACAGGAGGGATTCACCCCTCCACTTT. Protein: CASRDRRDSPLHF.

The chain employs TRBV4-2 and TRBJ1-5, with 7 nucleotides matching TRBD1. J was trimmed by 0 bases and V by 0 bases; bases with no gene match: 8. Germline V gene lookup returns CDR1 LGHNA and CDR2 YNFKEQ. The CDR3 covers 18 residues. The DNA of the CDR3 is TGTGCCAGCAGCCAAGATCTCGCAGGGGGGTCTAGCAATCAGCCCCAGCATTTT. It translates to CASSQDLAGGSSNQPQHF.

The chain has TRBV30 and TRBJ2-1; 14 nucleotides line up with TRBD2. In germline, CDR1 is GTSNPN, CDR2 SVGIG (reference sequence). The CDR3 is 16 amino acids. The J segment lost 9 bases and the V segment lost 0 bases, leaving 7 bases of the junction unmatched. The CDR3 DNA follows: TGTGCCTGGAGTGTTGGGACTAGCGGGAGAGGACGTGAGCAGTTCTTC. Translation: CAWSVGTSGRGREQFF.

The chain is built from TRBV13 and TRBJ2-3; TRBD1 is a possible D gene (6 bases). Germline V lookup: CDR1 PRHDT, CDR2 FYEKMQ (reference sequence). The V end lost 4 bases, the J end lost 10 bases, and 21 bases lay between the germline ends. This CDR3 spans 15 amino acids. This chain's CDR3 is CASSSEGQTRTSQYF. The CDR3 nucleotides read TGTGCCAGCAGCTCCGAGGGACAAACCCGAACCTCGCAGTATTTT. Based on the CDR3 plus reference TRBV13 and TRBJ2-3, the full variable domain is AAGVIQSPRHLIKEKRETATLKCYPIPRHDTVYWYQQGPGQDPQFLISFYEKMQSDKGSIPDRFSAQQFSDYHSELNMSSLELGDSALYFCASSSEGQTRTSQYFGPGTRLTVL.

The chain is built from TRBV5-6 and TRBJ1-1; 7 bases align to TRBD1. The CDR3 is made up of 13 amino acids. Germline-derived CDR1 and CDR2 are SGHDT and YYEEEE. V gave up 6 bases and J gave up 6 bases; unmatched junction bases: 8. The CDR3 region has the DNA TGTGCCAGCATGACAGGGAGGAGGGCTGAAGCTTTCTTT. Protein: CASMTGRRAEAFF.

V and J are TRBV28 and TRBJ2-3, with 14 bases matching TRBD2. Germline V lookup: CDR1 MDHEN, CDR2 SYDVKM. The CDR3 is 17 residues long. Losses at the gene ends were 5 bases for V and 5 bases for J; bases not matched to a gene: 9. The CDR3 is CASSPTGLAGALDTQYF. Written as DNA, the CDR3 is TGTGCCAGCAGTCCCACGGGACTAGCGGGAGCCCTAGATACGCAGTATTTT.